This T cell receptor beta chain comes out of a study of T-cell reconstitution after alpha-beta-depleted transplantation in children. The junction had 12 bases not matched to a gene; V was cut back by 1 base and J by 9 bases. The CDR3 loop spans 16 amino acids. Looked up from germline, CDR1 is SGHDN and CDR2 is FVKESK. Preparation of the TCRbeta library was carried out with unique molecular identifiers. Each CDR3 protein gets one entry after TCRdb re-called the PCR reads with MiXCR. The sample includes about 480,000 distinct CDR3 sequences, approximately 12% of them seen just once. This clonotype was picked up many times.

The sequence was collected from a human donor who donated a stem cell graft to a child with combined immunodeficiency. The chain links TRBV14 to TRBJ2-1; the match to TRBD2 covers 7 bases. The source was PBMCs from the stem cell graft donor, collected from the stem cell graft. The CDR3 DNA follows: TGTGCCAGCAGCCAAGCATACGGACTAGAATCCGGTGAGCAGTTCTTC. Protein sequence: CASSQAYGLESGEQFF.